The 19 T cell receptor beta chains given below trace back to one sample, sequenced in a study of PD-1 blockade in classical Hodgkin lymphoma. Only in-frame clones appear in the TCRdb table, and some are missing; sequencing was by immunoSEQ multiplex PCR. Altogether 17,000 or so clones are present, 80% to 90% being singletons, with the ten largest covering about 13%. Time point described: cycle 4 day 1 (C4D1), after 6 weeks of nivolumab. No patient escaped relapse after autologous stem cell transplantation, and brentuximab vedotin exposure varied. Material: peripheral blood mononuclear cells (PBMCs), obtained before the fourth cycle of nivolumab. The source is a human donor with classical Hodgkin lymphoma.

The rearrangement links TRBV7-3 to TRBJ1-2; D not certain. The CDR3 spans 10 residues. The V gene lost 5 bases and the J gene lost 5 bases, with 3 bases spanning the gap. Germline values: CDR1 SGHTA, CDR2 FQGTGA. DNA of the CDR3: TGTGCCAGCAGCGCTTATGGCTACACCTTC. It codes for CASSAYGYTF.

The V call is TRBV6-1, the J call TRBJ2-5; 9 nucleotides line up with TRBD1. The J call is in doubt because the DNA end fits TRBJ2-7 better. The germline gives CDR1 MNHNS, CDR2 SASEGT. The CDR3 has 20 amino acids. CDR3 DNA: TGTGCCAGCAGTGAATGGGGGCCCGGGACAGGGCCCACAAGGCCCTACGAGCAGTACTTC. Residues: CASSEWGPGTGPTRPYEQYF.

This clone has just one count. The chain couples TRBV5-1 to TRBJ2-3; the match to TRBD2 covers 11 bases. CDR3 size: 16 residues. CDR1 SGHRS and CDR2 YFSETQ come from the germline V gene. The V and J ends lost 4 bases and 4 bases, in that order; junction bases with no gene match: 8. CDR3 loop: CASSTNSGGASDTQYF. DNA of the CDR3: TGCGCCAGCAGCACCAATAGCGGGGGGGCCTCAGATACGCAGTATTTT. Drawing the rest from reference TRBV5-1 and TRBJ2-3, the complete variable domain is KAGVTQTPRYLIKTRGQQVTLSCSPISGHRSVSWYQQTPGQGLQFLFEYFSETQRNKGNFPGRFSGRQFSNSRSEMNVSTLELGDSALYLCASSTNSGGASDTQYFGPGTRLTVL.

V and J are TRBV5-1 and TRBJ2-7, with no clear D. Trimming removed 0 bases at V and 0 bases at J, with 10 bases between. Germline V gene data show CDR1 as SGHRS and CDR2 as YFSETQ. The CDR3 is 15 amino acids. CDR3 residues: CASSLEGQVSYEQYF. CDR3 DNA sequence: TGCGCCAGCAGCTTGGAGGGTCAGGTCTCCTACGAGCAGTACTTC.

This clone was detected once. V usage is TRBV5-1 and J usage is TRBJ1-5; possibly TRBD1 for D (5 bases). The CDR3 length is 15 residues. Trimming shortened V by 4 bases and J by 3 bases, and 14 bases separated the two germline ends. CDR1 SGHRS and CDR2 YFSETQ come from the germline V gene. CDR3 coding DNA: TGCGCCAGCAGCCCGGATGGGGGATACAATCAGCCCCAGCATTTT. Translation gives CASSPDGGYNQPQHF.

In DNA, the CDR3 is TGTGCCAGCAGCTTAATTTCGGGGGGACCAGATACGCAGTATTTT. This codes for CASSLISGGPDTQYF. The gene calls are TRBV7-9 and TRBJ2-3; TRBD2 matches at 7 bases. CDR3 length equals 15 residues. Per germline, CDR1 SEHNR and CDR2 FQNEAQ (reference sequence). J gave up 4 bases and V 2 bases, and 6 bases lay outside the gene matches.

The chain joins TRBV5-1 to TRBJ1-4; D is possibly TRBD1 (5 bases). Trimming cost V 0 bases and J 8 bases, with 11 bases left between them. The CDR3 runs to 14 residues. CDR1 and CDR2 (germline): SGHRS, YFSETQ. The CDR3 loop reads CASSLGDVGEKLFF. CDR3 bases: TGCGCCAGCAGCTTGGGGGACGTAGGGGAAAAACTGTTTTTT.

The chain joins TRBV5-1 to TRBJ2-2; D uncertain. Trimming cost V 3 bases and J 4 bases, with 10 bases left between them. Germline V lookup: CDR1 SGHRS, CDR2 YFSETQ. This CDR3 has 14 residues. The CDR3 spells CASSWGDTTGELFF. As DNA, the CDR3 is TGCGCCAGCAGCTGGGGTGACACCACCGGGGAGCTGTTTTTT.

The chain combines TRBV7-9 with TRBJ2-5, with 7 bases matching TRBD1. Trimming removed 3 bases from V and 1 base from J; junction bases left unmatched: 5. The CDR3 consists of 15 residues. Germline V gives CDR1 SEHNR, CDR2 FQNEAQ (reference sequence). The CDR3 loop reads CASSFPRGTQETQYF. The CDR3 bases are TGTGCCAGCAGCTTCCCCAGGGGGACCCAAGAGACCCAGTACTTC.

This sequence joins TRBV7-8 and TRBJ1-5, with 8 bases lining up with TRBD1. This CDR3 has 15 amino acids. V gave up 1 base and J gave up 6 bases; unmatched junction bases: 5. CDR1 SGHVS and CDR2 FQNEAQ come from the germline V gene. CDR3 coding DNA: TGTGCCAGCAGCTTAGGACAGGGGAAAGGTCAGCCCCAGCATTTT. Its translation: CASSLGQGKGQPQHF.

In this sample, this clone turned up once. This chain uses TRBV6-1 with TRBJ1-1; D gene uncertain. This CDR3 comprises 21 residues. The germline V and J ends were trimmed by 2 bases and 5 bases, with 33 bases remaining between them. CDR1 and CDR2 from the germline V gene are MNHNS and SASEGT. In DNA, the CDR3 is TGTGCCAGCAGTGAACTCGTCGGGGAAGTGGGCGGGGAAGTTCTTAAGACTGAAGCTTTCTTT. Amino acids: CASSELVGEVGGEVLKTEAFF.

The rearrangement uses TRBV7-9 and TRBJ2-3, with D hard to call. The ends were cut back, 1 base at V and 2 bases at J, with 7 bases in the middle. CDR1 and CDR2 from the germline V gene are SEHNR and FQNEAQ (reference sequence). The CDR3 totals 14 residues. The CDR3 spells CASSLVPNTDTQYF. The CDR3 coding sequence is TGTGCCAGCAGCTTAGTCCCGAACACAGATACGCAGTATTTT.

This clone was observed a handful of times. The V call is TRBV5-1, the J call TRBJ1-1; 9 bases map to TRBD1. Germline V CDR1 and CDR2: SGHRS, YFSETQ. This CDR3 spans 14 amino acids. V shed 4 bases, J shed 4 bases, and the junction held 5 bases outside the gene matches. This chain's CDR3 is CASSQTGGSTEAFF. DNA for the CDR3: TGCGCCAGCAGCCAGACAGGGGGGAGCACTGAAGCTTTCTTT.

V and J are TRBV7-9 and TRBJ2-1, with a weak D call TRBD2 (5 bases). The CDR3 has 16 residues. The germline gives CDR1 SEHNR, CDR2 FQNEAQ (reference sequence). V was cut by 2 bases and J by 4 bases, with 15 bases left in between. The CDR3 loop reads CASSLRYGVGYNEQFF. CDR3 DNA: TGTGCCAGCAGCTTACGTTACGGGGTAGGGTACAATGAGCAGTTCTTC.

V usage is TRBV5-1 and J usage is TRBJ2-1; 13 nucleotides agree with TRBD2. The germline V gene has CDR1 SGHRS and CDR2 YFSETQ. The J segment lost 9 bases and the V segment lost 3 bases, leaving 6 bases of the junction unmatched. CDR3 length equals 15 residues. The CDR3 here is CASSSGLAGEGEQFF. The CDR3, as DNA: TGCGCCAGCAGCTCCGGACTAGCGGGGGAGGGTGAGCAGTTCTTC.

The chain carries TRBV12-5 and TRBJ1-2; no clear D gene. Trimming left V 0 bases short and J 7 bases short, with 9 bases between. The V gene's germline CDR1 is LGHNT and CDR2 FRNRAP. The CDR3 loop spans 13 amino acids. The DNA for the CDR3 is TGTGCTAGTGGTTTGGTAGGAGGTGGTGGCTACACCTTC. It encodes CASGLVGGGGYTF.

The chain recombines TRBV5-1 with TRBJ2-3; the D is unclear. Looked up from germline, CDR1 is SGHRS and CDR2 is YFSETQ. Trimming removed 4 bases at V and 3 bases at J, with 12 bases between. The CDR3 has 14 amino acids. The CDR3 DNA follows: TGCGCCAGCAGCGAGTTAGTGAGGACAGATACGCAGTATTTT. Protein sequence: CASSELVRTDTQYF.

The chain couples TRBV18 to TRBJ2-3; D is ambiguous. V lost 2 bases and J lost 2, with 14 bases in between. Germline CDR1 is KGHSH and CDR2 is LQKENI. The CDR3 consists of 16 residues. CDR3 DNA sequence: TGTGCCAGCTCACCAGATATTCGAAGCTTCACAGATACGCAGTATTTT. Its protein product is CASSPDIRSFTDTQYF.

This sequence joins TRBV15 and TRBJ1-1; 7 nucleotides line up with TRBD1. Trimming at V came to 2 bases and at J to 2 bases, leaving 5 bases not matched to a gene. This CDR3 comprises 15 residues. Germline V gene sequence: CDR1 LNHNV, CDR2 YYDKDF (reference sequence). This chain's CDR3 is CATSRLRQGNTEAFF. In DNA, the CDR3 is TGTGCCACCAGCAGACTAAGACAGGGTAACACTGAAGCTTTCTTT.